This record concerns one TCR beta chain sequence. Antigen unknown. The source of the sample is a study of PD-1 blockade in classical Hodgkin lymphoma. General study points: Those starting nivolumab under 1 year post-ASCT were excluded. It was reported that newly diagnosed patients had less baseline TCR diversity than healthy donors.

Here immunoSEQ multiplex PCR was the method, and the copy in TCRdb shows in-frame clones only, minus some. The sample has roughly 18,000 clones; more than 70% are singletons. The time point denotes: cycle 4 day 1 (C4D1), after more than five weeks of nivolumab. Every patient had relapsed following autologous stem cell transplantation, and cohorts differed in brentuximab vedotin exposure. Trimming removed 0 bases from V and 1 base from J, with 15 bases in between. CDR1 LNHNV and CDR2 YYDKDF come from the germline V gene (reference sequence). The CDR3 runs 17 residues. Sequenced here: peripheral blood mononuclear cells (PBMCs), sampled before the fourth cycle of nivolumab. This TCR came from a human donor with classical Hodgkin lymphoma. The chain couples TRBV15 to TRBJ1-1; D uncertain. CDR3 in DNA: TGTGCCACCAGCAGAGATAGAACGGTCTTACCGAACACTGAAGCTTTCTTT. Protein: CATSRDRTVLPNTEAFF. Full variable domain (remainder filled in from reference TRBV15 and TRBJ1-1): DAMVIQNPRYQVTQFGKPVTLSCSQTLNHNVMYWYQQKSSQAPKLLFHYYDKDFNNEADTPDNFQSRRPNTSFCFLDIRSPGLGDTAMYLCATSRDRTVLPNTEAFFGQGTRLTVV.